The following is a TCR beta chain sequence with its context. The antigen is not known. A much larger clonotype is one base distant, so this may be a read error. Other DNA variants within this sample encode the same CDR3. This entry is derived from a study of shared clonotypes between healthy human individuals. Study observations and caveats: It was only blood that was sampled, and tissue repertoires likely differ.

Everyone who donated was a Caucasian adult who lived in Nashville, Tennessee. This CDR3 has 14 amino acids. Germline assignment: CDR1 MNHNS and CDR2 SASEGT. Trimming removed 7 bases at V and 0 bases at J, with 10 bases between. Study processing details: ImmunoSEQ only sent back junction sequences with no quality scores, so filtering was done differently. Libraries were prepared by immunoSEQ multiplex PCR; TCRdb keeps only in-frame clonotypes and omits some of them. For V, J and clone size, that table is used; D and trimming come from the DNA. The sample has roughly 500,000 clones, 81% seen once. The sequencing input was PBMCs. The clonotype originates from a woman aged 40 to 49 in good health. Some clones in this sample may be carry-over from other donors' samples. This chain uses TRBV6-1 with TRBJ1-3; D is perhaps TRBD1 (5 bases). As DNA, the CDR3 is TGTGCCAGCATCAGGGATGGCTCTGGAAACACCATATATTTT. Its protein product is CASIRDGSGNTIYF.